The rows below give T cell receptor beta chains drawn from one sample of a study of chemoradiotherapy in HPV16-positive cancers. TCRdb keeps only in-frame clones here, not all; method: immunoSEQ multiplex PCR. The sample has roughly 11,000 clones; around 75% are singletons. This material was collected from a patient who underwent chemoradiotherapy. Source of these receptors: a human donor with HPV-associated anogenital cancer. Each CDR3 is given with its conserved first and last residue. Fields, in order: D gene, V gene, clone size, J gene, CDR3 protein, CDR3 DNA. D genes are given only for firm matches. Rows may omit the clone size; those that give it use once, few, many or a size class.

NA	TRBV4-3	NA	TRBJ1-2	CASSYSGREGYTF	TGCGCCAGCAGCTACTCAGGGAGGGAAGGCTACACCTTC
TRBD2	TRBV19	NA	TRBJ2-2	CASSTHSGRVTTHGELFF	TGTGCCAGTAGTACCCACAGCGGGAGGGTCACAACTCACGGGGAGCTGTTTTTT
TRBD1	TRBV7-3	NA	TRBJ2-1	CASSLRQGINNEQFF	TGTGCCAGCAGCTTAAGACAGGGTATTAACAATGAGCAGTTCTTC
TRBD2	TRBV5-6	NA	TRBJ2-7	CASSGGLASFNEQYF	TGTGCCAGCAGCGGGGGACTAGCGAGCTTCAACGAGCAGTACTTC
NA	TRBV5-4	NA	TRBJ2-3	CAIQPGLASDTQYF	TGTGCCATCCAGCCGGGATTGGCTTCAGATACGCAGTATTTT
NA	TRBV6-6	NA	TRBJ2-6	CASLSGANVLTF	TGTGCCAGCTTGTCGGGGGCCAACGTCCTGACTTTC
NA	TRBV5-1	NA	TRBJ2-1	CASSLDHGDRYNEQFF	TGCGCCAGCAGCTTGGATCACGGGGACCGATACAATGAGCAGTTCTTC
TRBD2	TRBV7-7	few	TRBJ2-3	CASSSGLAGADTQYF	TGTGCTAGCAGCTCGGGACTAGCGGGAGCAGATACGCAGTATTTT
NA	TRBV28	NA	TRBJ1-5	CASSFVGQRSNQPQHF	TGTGCCAGCAGTTTTGTTGGACAGAGAAGCAATCAGCCCCAGCATTTT
NA	TRBV7-8	NA	TRBJ2-1	CASSSLGGRPIGDEQFF	TGTGCCAGCAGCTCCCTGGGGGGCCGGCCTATTGGCGATGAGCAGTTCTTC
NA	TRBV7-3	NA	TRBJ2-1	CASSPTGDNEQFF	TGTGCCAGCAGCCCCACGGGAGACAATGAGCAGTTCTTC
NA	TRBV19	once	TRBJ2-4	CASSTTAGSIQYF	TGTGCCAGTAGTACGACCGCTGGGAGTATTCAGTACTTC
NA	TRBV14	NA	TRBJ2-1	CASSQVQQNNEQFF	TGTGCCAGCAGCCAAGTTCAGCAGAACAATGAGCAGTTCTTC
TRBD2	TRBV18	few	TRBJ2-7	CASSTTSGVYEQYF	TGTGCCAGCTCAACGACTAGCGGGGTCTACGAGCAGTACTTC
NA	TRBV2	few	TRBJ2-2	CASSSPPGELFF	TGTGCCAGCAGCTCTCCCCCCGGGGAGCTGTTTTTT
NA	TRBV5-4	once	TRBJ1-1	CASSYRNTEAFF	TGTGCCAGCAGCTACAGGAACACTGAAGCTTTCTTT
NA	TRBV28	NA	TRBJ2-1	CASSFQWAGANYNEQFF	TGTGCCAGCAGTTTTCAATGGGCGGGGGCCAACTACAATGAGCAGTTCTTC
TRBD1	TRBV7-9	few	TRBJ1-4	CASSLYGTGKEKLFF	TGTGCCAGCAGCTTATACGGGACAGGGAAAGAAAAACTGTTTTTT
TRBD1	TRBV7-9	NA	TRBJ2-1	CASSLTSWTGEWRHEQFF	TGTGCCAGCAGCTTGACCTCCTGGACAGGGGAGTGGCGGCATGAGCAGTTCTTC
NA	TRBV28	few	TRBJ2-3	CASSGRPVRTQYF	TGTGCCAGCAGTGGTAGGCCGGTCCGCACGCAGTATTTT
TRBD1	TRBV28	once	TRBJ2-7	CASKLTGFTYEQYF	TGTGCCAGCAAATTGACAGGGTTCACCTACGAGCAGTACTTC
NA	TRBV7-7	NA	TRBJ1-1	CASSLDLGTEAFF	TGTGCTAGCAGCTTAGACTTGGGAACTGAAGCTTTCTTT
NA	TRBV4-3	once	TRBJ2-1	CASSQDKGFFSYNEQFF	TGCGCCAGCAGCCAAGACAAGGGGTTCTTCTCCTACAATGAGCAGTTCTTC
TRBD1	TRBV28	NA	TRBJ1-4	CASRPSTGGEEKLFF	TGTGCCAGCAGGCCCTCGACAGGGGGCGAGGAAAAACTGTTTTTT
TRBD1	TRBV5-1	NA	TRBJ2-3	CASSNGQGITDTQYF	TGCGCCAGCAGCAACGGACAGGGAATCACAGATACGCAGTATTTT
NA	TRBV27	once	TRBJ1-3	CASSLGGAAGNTIYF	TGTGCCAGCAGTTTAGGGGGGGCAGCTGGAAACACCATATATTTT
TRBD2	TRBV27	NA	TRBJ2-7	CASSLTSGDFSYEQYF	TGTGCCAGCAGTTTGACTAGCGGGGACTTCTCCTACGAGCAGTACTTC
NA	TRBV6-5	few	TRBJ2-7	CASSSPGFPEQYF	TGTGCCAGCAGTTCCCCAGGGTTCCCCGAGCAGTACTTC
TRBD1	TRBV5-6	NA	TRBJ2-7	CASSSSKGRTGWRTYEQYF	TGTGCCAGCAGCAGCTCGAAAGGGCGGACAGGGTGGAGAACCTACGAGCAGTACTTC
TRBD1	TRBV28	NA	TRBJ1-4	CASSSGQGFFRTNEKLFF	TGTGCCAGCAGTTCCGGACAGGGATTTTTCAGGACTAATGAAAAACTGTTTTTT
NA	TRBV5-1	NA	TRBJ1-3	CASSPGDIFSGNTIYF	TGCGCCAGCAGCCCGGGGGACATCTTCTCTGGAAACACCATATATTTT
TRBD2	TRBV29-1	few	TRBJ2-7	CSASGLSYEQYF	TGCAGCGCTAGCGGCCTCTCCTACGAGCAGTACTTC
NA	TRBV11-3	once	TRBJ2-1	CASSLPGDNEQFF	TGTGCCAGCAGCTTACCGGGAGACAATGAGCAGTTCTTC
TRBD2	TRBV6-1	NA	TRBJ2-7	CASSEEASGSYEQYF	TGTGCCAGCAGTGAAGAGGCTAGCGGGAGCTACGAGCAGTACTTC
TRBD1	TRBV11-2	NA	TRBJ1-1	CASSDRDRGQFEAFF	TGTGCCAGCAGCGACCGGGACAGGGGGCAATTTGAAGCTTTCTTT